This T cell receptor (beta chain) was recorded in a study of identifying expanded T cells in peripheral blood. Study-level findings and limits: Approximately two-week clone count variance significantly increased as total template count grew.

Regarding this clone: Its antigen is unidentified.

The table came from immunoSEQ multiplex PCR; TCRdb's copy has only in-frame clones and leaves some out. Here the sample spans about 110,000 clones, more than 85% being singletons. The germline gives CDR1 MNHEY, CDR2 SMNVEV (reference sequence). V shed 0 bases and J shed 7 bases, with 7 bases lying between them. The CDR3 runs to 13 residues. Healthy donors had no documented immune events, such as infections, while sampled. The source of this sequence is a person aged 18 to 75 in good health. The chain is built from TRBV27 and TRBJ2-4, with no clear D. Sequencing used blood. The CDR3 DNA sequence: TGTGCCAGCAGTTTATCCATAGGGAACATTCAGTACTTC. Its protein is CASSLSIGNIQYF.